This T cell receptor beta chain was sequenced for a study of CD8 T cells in Susac syndrome (dated by TCRdb to the late 2010s). As for the study more broadly: Repertoire sequencing was used to test whether CD8+ T cell activation and differentiation in Susac syndrome was antigen driven.

Peripheral blood CD8+ and CD4+ T cells from healthy donors, Susac syndrome patients and multiple sclerosis patients were profiled using high-throughput TCR beta sequencing. The healthy donors served as controls matched for age and sex. Bulk CD8+ and CD4+ T cells were purified by magnetic negative isolation, whereas CD8+ TEMRA cells were enriched by FACS. Blood was collected in EDTA tubes and processed within 24 hours, with PBMCs isolated through density gradient centrifugation. PBMCs destined for TCR sequencing were cryopreserved in liquid nitrogen and later thawed in a 37 °C water bath. The sorted or isolated CD4+, CD8+ and CD8+ TEMRA cells reached a purity of at least 90%. Study-wide findings and limitations: The number of individuals in the TCR sequencing and HLA analysis was acknowledged as relatively small.

RNA was extracted with the RNeasy kit and roughly 0.45 to 1 ug was reverse transcribed using random hexamers. The immunoSEQ multiplex PCR assay, which covers 54 Vbeta and 13 Jbeta segments, was used to amplify TCR beta CDR3 regions. PCR amplification bias was corrected using a synthetic template baseline for primer optimization and computational correction. For the original study's pipeline: Reads were annotated to V, D and J genes according to IMGT and were analyzed with immunoSEQ Analyzer, with only productive sequences retained. Clonality was computed as one minus Shannon entropy normalized by log2 of the number of productive unique sequences. Public and private clones were assessed among the 100 most prevalent clones of each patient and control. Susac-specific clones were defined as absent from healthy and MS cohorts, around 980 published viral clones and other ImmuneACCESS disease sequences. TCRdb itself trimmed the public reads at Q25 with fastp, ran MiXCR and retained productive beta chains. Records with the same CDR3 protein are collapsed into one entry carrying the most frequent genes and DNA. These V and J calls originate from TCRdb's pipeline instead of the authors' own analysis. The sample data list approximately 100,000 distinct CDR3 sequences, and around nine tenths of these were observed just once. Of the sample, less than 0.15% falls within the top ten clones.

The germline V gene yields SQVTM for CDR1 and ANQGSEA for CDR2. V loses 6 bases, J loses 15 bases, and the germline ends lie 18 bases apart. Inclusive of the bounding cysteine and phenylalanine, the CDR3 is 11 residues long. CDR3 DNA is the only sequence kept; it has 33 bases, read in frame from the first base. As to this clonotype: This clone's antigen is unknown. No base quality information exists; no much larger clone differs at one position.

This TCR was recovered from a human donor in good health. The sample comprised CD4+ T cells from PBMCs. The V gene is TRBV29-1 and the J gene is TRBJ2-1; no D gene call is confident. The CDR3 has the sequence CSVVPHQLAFF. The nucleotide sequence reads as follows: TGCAGCGTCGTGCCACATCAACTGGCGTTCTTC.